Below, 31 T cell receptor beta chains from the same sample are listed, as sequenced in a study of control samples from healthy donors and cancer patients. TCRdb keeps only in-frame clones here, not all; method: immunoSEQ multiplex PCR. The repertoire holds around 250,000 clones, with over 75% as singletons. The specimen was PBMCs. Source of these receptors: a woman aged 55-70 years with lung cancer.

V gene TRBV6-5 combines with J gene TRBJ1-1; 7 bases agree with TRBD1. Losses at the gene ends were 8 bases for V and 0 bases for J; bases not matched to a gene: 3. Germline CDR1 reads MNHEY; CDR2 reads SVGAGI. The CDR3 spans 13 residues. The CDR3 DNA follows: TGTGCCAGCGCTACAGGGGTGAACACTGAAGCTTTCTTT. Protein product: CASATGVNTEAFF.

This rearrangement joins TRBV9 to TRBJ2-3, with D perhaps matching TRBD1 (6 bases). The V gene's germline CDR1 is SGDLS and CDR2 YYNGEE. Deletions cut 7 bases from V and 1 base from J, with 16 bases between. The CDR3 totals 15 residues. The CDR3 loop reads CASGLGAGGTDTQYF. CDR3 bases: TGTGCCAGCGGCCTCGGGGCAGGGGGCACAGATACGCAGTATTTT.

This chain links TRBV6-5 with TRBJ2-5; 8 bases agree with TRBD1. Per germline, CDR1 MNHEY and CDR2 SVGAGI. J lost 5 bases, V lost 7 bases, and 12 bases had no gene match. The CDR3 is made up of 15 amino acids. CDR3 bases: TGTGCCAGCACCCAATCGCAGGGGGCGCAGGAGACCCAGTACTTC. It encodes CASTQSQGAQETQYF.

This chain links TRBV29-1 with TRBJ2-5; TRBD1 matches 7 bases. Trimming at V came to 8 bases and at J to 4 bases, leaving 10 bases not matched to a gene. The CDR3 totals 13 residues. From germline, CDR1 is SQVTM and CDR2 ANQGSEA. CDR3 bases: TGCAGCTCCAGAACAGGGGATGGAGAGACCCAGTACTTC. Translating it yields CSSRTGDGETQYF.

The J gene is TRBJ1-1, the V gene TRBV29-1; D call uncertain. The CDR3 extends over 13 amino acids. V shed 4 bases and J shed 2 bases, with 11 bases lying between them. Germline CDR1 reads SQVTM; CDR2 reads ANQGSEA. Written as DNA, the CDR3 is TGCAGCGTTGTCGGCATGGGAAACACTGAAGCTTTCTTT. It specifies CSVVGMGNTEAFF.

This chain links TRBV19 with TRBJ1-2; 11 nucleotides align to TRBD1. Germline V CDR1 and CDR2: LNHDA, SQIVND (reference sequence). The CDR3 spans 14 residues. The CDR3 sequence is CASYTGQGGSGYTF. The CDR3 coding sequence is TGTGCGAGCTACACGGGACAGGGGGGAAGTGGCTACACCTTC. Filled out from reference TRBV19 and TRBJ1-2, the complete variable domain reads DGGITQSPKYLFRKEGQNVTLSCEQNLNHDAMYWYRQDPGQGLRLIYYSQIVNDFQKGDIAEGYSVSREKKESFPLTVTSAQKNPTAFYLCASYTGQGGSGYTFGSGTRLTVV.

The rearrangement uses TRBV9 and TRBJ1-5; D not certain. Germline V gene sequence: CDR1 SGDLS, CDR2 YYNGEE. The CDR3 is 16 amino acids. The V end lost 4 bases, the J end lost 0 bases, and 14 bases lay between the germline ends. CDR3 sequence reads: CASSTNAGYSNQPQHF. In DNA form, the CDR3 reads TGTGCCAGCAGCACTAACGCAGGATATAGCAATCAGCCCCAGCATTTT. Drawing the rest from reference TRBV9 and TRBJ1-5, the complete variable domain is DSGVTQTPKHLITATGQRVTLRCSPRSGDLSVYWYQQSLDQGLQFLIQYYNGEERAKGNILERFSAQQFPDLHSELNLSSLELGDSALYFCASSTNAGYSNQPQHFGDGTRLSIL.

CDR3 amino acids: CASSYQRSGRETQYF. CDR3 nucleotides: TGTGCCAGCAGTTACCAACGTAGCGGCCGGGAGACCCAGTACTTC. V gene TRBV6-5 combines with J gene TRBJ2-5, with D perhaps TRBD2 (6 bases). The CDR3 spans 15 residues. Trimming removed 2 bases at V and 5 bases at J, with 15 bases between. The germline V gene encodes CDR1 MNHEY and CDR2 SVGAGI.

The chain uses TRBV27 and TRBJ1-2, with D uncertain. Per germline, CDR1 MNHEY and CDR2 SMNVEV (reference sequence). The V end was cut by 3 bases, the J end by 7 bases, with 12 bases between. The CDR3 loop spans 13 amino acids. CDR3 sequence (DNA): TGTGCCAGCAGTTTTGGCCTAATGAGTGGCTACACCTTC. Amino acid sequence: CASSFGLMSGYTF.

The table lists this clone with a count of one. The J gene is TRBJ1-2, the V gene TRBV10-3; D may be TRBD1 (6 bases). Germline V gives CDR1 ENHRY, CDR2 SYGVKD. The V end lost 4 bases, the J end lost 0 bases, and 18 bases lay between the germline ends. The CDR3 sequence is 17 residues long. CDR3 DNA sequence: TGTGCCATCAGTGCCGTCCGCGAACAGGGAACTAACTATGGCTACACCTTC. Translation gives CAISAVREQGTNYGYTF.

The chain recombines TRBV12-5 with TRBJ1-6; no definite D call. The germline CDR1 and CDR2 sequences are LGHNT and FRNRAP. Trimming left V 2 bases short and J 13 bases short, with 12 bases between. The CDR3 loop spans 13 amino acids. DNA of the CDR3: TGTGCTAGTGGTTTGCAAACGTCCGGGCCCCTCCACTTT. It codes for CASGLQTSGPLHF.

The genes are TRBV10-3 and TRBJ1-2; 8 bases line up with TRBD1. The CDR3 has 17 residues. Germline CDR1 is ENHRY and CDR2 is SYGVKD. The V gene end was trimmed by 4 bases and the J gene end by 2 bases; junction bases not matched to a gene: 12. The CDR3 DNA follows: TGTGCCATCAGTGCCCTAGGACAGGGAGGTCCAAACTATGGCTACACCTTC. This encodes CAISALGQGGPNYGYTF.

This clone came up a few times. CDR3 loop: CASREADQPQHF. The CDR3 region has the DNA TGTGCCTCCCGAGAGGCCGATCAGCCCCAGCATTTT. The chain joins TRBV28 to TRBJ1-5; D remains unclear. This CDR3 spans 12 amino acids. Looked up from germline, CDR1 is MDHEN and CDR2 is SYDVKM. Trimming cost V 11 bases and J 5 bases, with 13 bases left between them.

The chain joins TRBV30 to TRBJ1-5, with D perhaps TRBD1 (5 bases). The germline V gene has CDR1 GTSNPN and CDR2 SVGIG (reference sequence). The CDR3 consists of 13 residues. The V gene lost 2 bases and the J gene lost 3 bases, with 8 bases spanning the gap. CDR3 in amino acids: CAWSSGFNQPQHF. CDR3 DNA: TGTGCCTGGAGTTCAGGGTTCAATCAGCCCCAGCATTTT.

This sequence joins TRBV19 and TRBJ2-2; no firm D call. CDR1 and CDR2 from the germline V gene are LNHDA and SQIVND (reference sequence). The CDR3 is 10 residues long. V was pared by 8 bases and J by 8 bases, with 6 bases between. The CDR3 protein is CASGGGELFF. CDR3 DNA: TGTGCCAGTGGTGGGGGGGAGCTGTTTTTT.

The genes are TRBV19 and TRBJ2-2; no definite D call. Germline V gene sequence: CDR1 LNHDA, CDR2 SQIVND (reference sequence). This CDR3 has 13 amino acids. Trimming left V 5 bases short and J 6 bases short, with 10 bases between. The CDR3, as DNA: TGTGCCAGTAGTTTCCGGGTAGCCGGGGAGCTGTTTTTT. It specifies CASSFRVAGELFF.

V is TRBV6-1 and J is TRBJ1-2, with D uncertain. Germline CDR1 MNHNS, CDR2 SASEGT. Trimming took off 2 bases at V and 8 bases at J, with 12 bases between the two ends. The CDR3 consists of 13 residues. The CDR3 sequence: CASSETTVGGYTF. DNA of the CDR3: TGTGCCAGCAGTGAAACCACCGTGGGGGGCTACACCTTC.

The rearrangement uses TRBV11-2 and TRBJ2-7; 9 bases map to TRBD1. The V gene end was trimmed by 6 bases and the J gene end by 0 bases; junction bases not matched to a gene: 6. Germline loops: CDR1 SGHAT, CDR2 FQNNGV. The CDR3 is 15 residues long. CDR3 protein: CASRFPGQGSYEQYF. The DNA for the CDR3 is TGTGCCAGCAGATTCCCGGGACAGGGCTCCTACGAGCAGTACTTC.

The CDR3 DNA is TGCGCCAGCAGCCAGGCCACAGGGTGGGGCACAGATACGCAGTATTTT. This sequence encodes CASSQATGWGTDTQYF. The rearrangement uses TRBV4-1 and TRBJ2-3; tentative D call: TRBD1 (6 bases). With 3 bases removed from V and 1 base from J, the gap between germline ends came to 14 bases. The CDR3 is 16 residues long. CDR1 and CDR2 (germline): MGHRA, YSYEKL.

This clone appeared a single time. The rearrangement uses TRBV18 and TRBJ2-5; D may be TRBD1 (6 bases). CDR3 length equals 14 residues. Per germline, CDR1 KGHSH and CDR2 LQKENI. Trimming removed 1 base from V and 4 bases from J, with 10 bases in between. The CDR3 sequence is CASSPLDSGETQYF. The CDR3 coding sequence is TGTGCCAGCTCACCACTGGACAGCGGAGAGACCCAGTACTTC.

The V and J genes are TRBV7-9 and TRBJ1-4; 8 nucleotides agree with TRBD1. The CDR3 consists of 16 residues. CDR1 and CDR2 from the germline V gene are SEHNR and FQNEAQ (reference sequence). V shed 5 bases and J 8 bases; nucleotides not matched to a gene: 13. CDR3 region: CASSQTSGGADEKLFF. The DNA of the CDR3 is TGTGCCAGCAGCCAAACCTCAGGGGGCGCGGACGAAAAACTGTTTTTT.

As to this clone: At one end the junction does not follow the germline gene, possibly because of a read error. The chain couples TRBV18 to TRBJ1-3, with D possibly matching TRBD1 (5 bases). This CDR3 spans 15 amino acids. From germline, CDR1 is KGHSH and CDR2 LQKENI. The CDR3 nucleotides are TGTGCCAGCTCACCACGGGCAGGGTCTGAAAACACCATATATTTT. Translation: CASSPRAGSENTIYF.

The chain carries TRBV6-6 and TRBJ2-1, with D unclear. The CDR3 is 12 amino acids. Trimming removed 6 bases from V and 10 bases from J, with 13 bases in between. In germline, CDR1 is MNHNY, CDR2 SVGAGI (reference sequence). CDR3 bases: TGTGCCAGCAGCCGCCAACAGACGGAGCAGTTCTTC. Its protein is CASSRQQTEQFF.

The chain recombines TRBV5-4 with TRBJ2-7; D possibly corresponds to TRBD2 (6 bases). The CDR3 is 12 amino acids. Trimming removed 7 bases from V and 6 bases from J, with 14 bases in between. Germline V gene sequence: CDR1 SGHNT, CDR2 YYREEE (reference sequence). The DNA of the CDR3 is TGTGCCAGCGGTATATCAGCGGGCGAGCAGTACTTC. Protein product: CASGISAGEQYF.

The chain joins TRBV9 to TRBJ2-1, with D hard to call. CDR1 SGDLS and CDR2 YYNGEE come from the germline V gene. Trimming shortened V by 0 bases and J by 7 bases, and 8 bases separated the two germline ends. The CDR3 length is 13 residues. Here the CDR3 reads CASSVELGNEQFF. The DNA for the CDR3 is TGTGCCAGCAGCGTAGAACTCGGGAATGAGCAGTTCTTC.

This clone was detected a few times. This CDR3 is CAISDFPEQFF. CDR3 DNA: TGTGCCATCAGTGATTTTCCTGAGCAGTTCTTC. The chain is built from TRBV10-3 and TRBJ2-1; the D is unclear. Trimming stripped 3 bases from V and 9 bases from J, with 6 bases between. CDR3 length: 11 residues. Germline CDR1 is ENHRY and CDR2 is SYGVKD.

The CDR3 DNA follows: TGCGCCAGCAGCCCGGGGGGGTCGGGAGTAGCCTACGAGCAGTACTTC. This codes for CASSPGGSGVAYEQYF. This rearrangement joins TRBV5-1 to TRBJ2-7; 8 bases are shared with TRBD2. In germline, CDR1 is SGHRS, CDR2 YFSETQ. This CDR3 is built from 16 residues. V gave up 4 bases and J gave up 2 bases; unmatched junction bases: 11. Filled out from reference TRBV5-1 and TRBJ2-7, the complete variable domain reads KAGVTQTPRYLIKTRGQQVTLSCSPISGHRSVSWYQQTPGQGLQFLFEYFSETQRNKGNFPGRFSGRQFSNSRSEMNVSTLELGDSALYLCASSPGGSGVAYEQYFGPGTRLTVT.

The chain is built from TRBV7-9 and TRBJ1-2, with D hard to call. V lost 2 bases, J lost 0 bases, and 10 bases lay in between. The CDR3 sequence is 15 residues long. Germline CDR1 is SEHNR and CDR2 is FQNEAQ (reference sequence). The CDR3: CASSLIGSANYGYTF. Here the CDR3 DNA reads TGTGCCAGCAGCTTAATTGGTTCAGCTAACTATGGCTACACCTTC.

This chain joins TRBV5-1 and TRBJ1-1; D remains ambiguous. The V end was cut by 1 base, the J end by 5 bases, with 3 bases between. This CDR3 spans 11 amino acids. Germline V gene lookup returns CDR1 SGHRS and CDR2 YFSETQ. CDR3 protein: CASSLTTEAFF. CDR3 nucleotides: TGCGCCAGCAGCTTGACGACTGAAGCTTTCTTT.

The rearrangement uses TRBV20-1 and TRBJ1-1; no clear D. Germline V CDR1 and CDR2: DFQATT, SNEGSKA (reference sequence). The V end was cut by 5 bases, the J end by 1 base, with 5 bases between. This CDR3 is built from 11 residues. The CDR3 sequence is CSALKNTEAFF. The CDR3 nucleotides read TGCAGTGCTCTCAAGAACACTGAAGCTTTCTTT.

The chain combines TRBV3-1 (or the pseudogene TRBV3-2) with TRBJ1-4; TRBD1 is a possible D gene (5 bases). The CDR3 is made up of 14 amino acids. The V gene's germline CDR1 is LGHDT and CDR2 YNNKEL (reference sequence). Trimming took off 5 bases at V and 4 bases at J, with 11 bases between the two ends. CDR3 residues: CASSLYDSNEKLFF. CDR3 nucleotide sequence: TGTGCCAGCAGCTTATATGACAGTAATGAAAAACTGTTTTTT.